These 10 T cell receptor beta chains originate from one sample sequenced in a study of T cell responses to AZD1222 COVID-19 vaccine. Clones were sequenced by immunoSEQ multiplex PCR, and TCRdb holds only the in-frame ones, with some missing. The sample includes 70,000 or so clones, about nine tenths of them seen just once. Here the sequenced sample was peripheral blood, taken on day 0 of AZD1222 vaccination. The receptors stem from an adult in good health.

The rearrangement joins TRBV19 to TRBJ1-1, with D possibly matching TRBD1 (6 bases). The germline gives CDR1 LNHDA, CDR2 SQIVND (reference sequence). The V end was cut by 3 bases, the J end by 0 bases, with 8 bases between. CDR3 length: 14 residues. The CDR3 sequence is CASSIEGVNTEAFF. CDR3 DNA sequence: TGTGCCAGTAGTATCGAGGGGGTGAACACTGAAGCTTTCTTT.

CDR3 DNA sequence: TGTGCCAGCAGCCAAGATCGGCAGGGCCCCTACAATGAGCAGTTCTTC. Its protein is CASSQDRQGPYNEQFF. The V gene is TRBV4-2, the J gene TRBJ2-1; possible D gene TRBD1, 5 bases. Germline-derived CDR1 and CDR2 are LGHNA and YNFKEQ. The CDR3 length is 16 residues. V dropped 0 bases and J dropped 2 bases, with 11 bases sitting between them.

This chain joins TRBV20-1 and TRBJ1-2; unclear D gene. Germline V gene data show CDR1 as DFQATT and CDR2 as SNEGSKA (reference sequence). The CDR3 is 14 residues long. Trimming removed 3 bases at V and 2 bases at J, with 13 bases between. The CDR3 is CSASHRLLNYGYTF. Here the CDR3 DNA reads TGCAGTGCTAGTCACCGGTTACTAAACTATGGCTACACCTTC.

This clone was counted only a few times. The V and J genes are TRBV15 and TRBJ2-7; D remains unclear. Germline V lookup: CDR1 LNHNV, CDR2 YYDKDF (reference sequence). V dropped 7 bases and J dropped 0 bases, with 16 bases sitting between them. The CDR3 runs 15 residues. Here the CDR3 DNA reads TGTGCCACCACCTTTTTGAAGGGCAGCTCCTACGAGCAGTACTTC. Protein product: CATTFLKGSSYEQYF.

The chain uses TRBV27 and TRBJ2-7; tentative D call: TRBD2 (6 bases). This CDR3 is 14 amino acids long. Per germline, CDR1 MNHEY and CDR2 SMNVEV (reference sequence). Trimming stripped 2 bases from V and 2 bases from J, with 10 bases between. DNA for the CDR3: TGTGCCAGCAGTTTACGGGGGAGTCCCTACGAGCAGTACTTC. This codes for CASSLRGSPYEQYF.

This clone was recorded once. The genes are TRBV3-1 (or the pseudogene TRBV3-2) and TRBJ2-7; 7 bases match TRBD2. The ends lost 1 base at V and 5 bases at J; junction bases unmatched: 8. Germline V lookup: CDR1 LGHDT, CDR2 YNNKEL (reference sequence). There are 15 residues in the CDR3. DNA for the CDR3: TGTGCCAGCAGCCAAGGACTAGCATGGCGGGACGAGCAGTACTTC. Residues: CASSQGLAWRDEQYF.

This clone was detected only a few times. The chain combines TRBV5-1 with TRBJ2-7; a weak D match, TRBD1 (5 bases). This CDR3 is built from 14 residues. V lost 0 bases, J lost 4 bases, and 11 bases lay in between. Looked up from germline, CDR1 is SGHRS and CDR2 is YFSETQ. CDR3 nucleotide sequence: TGCGCCAGCAGCTTGGCCCGGACACGATACGAGCAGTACTTC. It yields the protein CASSLARTRYEQYF.

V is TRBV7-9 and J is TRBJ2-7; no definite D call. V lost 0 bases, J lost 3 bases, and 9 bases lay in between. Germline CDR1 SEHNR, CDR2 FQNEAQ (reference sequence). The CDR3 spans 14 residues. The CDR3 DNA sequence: TGTGCCAGCAGCTTAGCGTTAGGAGACTACGAGCAGTACTTC. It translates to CASSLALGDYEQYF.

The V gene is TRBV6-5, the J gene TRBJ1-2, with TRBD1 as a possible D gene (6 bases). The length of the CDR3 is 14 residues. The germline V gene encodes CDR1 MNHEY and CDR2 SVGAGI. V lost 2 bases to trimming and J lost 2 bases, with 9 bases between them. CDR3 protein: CASSYQGTNYGYTF. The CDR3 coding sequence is TGTGCCAGCAGTTACCAGGGGACGAACTATGGCTACACCTTC.

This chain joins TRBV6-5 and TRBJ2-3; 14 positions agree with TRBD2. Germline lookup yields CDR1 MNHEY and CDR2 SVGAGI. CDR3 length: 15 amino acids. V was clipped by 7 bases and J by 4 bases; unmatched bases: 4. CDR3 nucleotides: TGTGCCAGCATTGGGACTAGCGGGAGTGCAGATACGCAGTATTTT. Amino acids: CASIGTSGSADTQYF.